This T cell receptor (beta chain) was captured in a study of early T cells in non-severe SARS-CoV-2 infection (dated by TCRdb to the early 2020s). Background for the entire study: Because TCR sequencing was done on bulk RNA from unsorted whole blood, the alpha and beta chains could not be paired. General conclusions and limits of the study: VDJdb matching was skewed toward anti-spike CD8 responses and likely underestimated virus-specific expansions, missing private and CD4 specificities.

As encoded in the germline V gene, CDR1 is SGHAT while CDR2 is FQNNGV. V is shortened by 0 bases, J by 4 bases, and the region joining them spans 28 bases. Spanning cysteine to phenylalanine, the CDR3 consists of 20 amino acids. The kept DNA is CDR3 alone, 60 bases in frame from the first base. The study was a case-control design nested within a healthcare worker cohort in London, UK, with weekly nasopharyngeal swab PCR tests and blood sampling. Healthcare workers were recruited between 23 and 31 March 2020, during the week of the UK lockdown, and were followed weekly for up to about 15 weeks. Library preparation employed 5' RACE. The sequencer listed for this sample is NextSeq 500. To correct for sequencing error and PCR bias, the TCR library protocol tagged individual cDNA molecules with unique molecular identifiers. Both TCR alpha and beta chains were sequenced, and tight co-correlation was observed between alpha and beta sequence abundances in each sample. In the source study's methods: Decombinator V4 was used to annotate TCR sequences for V gene, J gene and CDR3. TCRs were defined as expanded if a significant change between any two time points was detected under a Poisson model with p below 0.0001. TCR abundances were normalised to the total number of TCRs sequenced in each sample and reported as counts per million. MAIT TCRs were defined by TRAV1-2 paired with TRAJ12, TRAJ20 or TRAJ33, and iNKT TCRs by TRAV10 paired with TRAJ18. VDJdb, accessed 1 November 2021, was searched for CMV, EBV and SARS-CoV-2 annotated TCRs, excluding TCRs annotated for multiple antigens. TCRdb reran the public reads through fastp at Q25 and MiXCR, keeping productive beta chains. Records with the same CDR3 protein are collapsed into one entry carrying the most frequent genes and DNA. These V and J calls rely on TCRdb rather than the paper's analysis. For this sample the table gives about 77,000 distinct CDR3 sequences, of which around 17% were detected only once. The ten most abundant clones make up 2.9% of the sample.

In this sample, this clonotype turned up many times. The clone's antigen remains unknown. No clone much larger than this one lies a single base away; base qualities are absent. The chain employs TRBV11-2 and TRBJ2-7, with a tentative D gene TRBD1 over 6 matching bases. The sample consisted of whole blood. This receptor was obtained from an adult who was a healthcare worker with PCR-confirmed SARS-CoV-2 infection or an uninfected control (not recorded which). The encoded CDR3 is CASSLDDPGLPGASSYEQYF. The bases are TGTGCCAGCAGCTTAGATGACCCAGGACTTCCAGGGGCAAGTTCTTACGAGCAGTACTTC.